This TCR beta chain was obtained from a study of blood T cell repertoires in COVID-19 (dated by TCRdb to 2020 to 2021). Broadly, across the study: Samples covering the acute and convalescent phases of COVID-19 were provided by collaborators in the United States, Italy and Spain. The repertoires were released in a freely available public database intended as a resource for research on the immune response to SARS-CoV-2. The prospective study material was composed of cDNA or gDNA derived from T cells, B-cell-depleted T cells, or PBMCs. HLA class I and class II types, where available, came from metadata supplied by the sample provider rather than from assay-based typing. The samples were drawn from two sources: the first 160 participants of the ongoing ImmuneRACE study, and over 1,000 subjects contributed by 6 global collaborators. Nearly every sample came with metadata listing a de-identified subject ID, COVID-19 status, age in years and sex. Subjects who had been exposed to COVID-19, were actively infected with it, or had recovered from it provided the deeply sampled blood TCRbeta repertoires that made up the dataset. What the research found in general, with its limitations: The amount of clinical and demographic metadata varied by source and participant and was provided uncurated.

About this clone itself: No antigen is known for it. No much larger clone is present one base from it, and per-base qualities are unavailable. Other DNA sequences within the sample encode an identical CDR3.

Taken from cysteine to phenylalanine, the CDR3 has 14 residues. Left in the record is the CDR3 DNA by itself, 42 bases read in frame from the first base. Here V drops 4 bases and J drops 8 bases, and the junction holds 5 bases not matched to any gene. Per the germline V gene, MDHEN is the CDR1 and SYDVKM is the CDR2. TCRbeta CDR3 regions were amplified from genomic DNA using the immunoSEQ Assay, a bias-controlled multiplex PCR. The paper's processing steps were these. The number of nucleated cells in each sample was estimated from the amplification of reference gene primers within the assay. To quantify the absolute abundance of each unique TCRbeta CDR3 rearrangement, sequence reads were collapsed and filtered. Productive Simpson clonality was computed per sample as the square root of Simpson's diversity index over productive rearrangements. TCRdb mirrors the immuneACCESS table, restricted to in-frame sequences. Some clones are absent from its copies; in checked studies, under half trace to an unresolved V gene, and the reason for the others is unknown. V and J calls and clone size are as listed in that table; D and trimming were resolved from the DNA. Here the sample has a few hundred thousand clones; 75% to 95% occur a single time. Under 3% of the sample is held by the ten biggest clonotypes.

At one collaborating source in Seattle, patients were enrolled during active infection and were followed longitudinally through the course of disease. Whole blood was collected in K2EDTA tubes by collaborating institutions according to the institutions' own protocols. Collaborator samples were shipped for TCRbeta analysis as frozen whole blood, isolated PBMCs, or DNA extracted from either sample type. This clonotype was obtained from a person under 35 with COVID-19, enrolled during active disease. Sequencing was done on a sample of peripheral blood. The chain uses TRBV28 and TRBJ1-4, and 9 junction bases match TRBD1. Here is the DNA: TGTGCCAGCAGTTCGGGACAGGGTGTCGAAAAACTGTTTTTT. This codes for CASSSGQGVEKLFF.